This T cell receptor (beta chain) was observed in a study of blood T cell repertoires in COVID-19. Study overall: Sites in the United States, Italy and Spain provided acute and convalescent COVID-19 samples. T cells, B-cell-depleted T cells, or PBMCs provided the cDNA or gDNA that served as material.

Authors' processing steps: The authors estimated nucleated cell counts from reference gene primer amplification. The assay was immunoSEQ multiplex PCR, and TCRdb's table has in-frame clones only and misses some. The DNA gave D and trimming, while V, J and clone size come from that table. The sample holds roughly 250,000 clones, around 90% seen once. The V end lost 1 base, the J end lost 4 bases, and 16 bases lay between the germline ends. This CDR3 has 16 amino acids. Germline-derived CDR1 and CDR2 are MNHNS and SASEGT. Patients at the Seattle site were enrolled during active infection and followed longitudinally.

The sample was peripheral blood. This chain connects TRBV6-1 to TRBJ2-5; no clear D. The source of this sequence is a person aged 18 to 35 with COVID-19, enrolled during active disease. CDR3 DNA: TGTGCCAGCAGTGAAGGGGCCTCATTGGTAAGAGAGACCCAGTACTTC. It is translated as CASSEGASLVRETQYF.